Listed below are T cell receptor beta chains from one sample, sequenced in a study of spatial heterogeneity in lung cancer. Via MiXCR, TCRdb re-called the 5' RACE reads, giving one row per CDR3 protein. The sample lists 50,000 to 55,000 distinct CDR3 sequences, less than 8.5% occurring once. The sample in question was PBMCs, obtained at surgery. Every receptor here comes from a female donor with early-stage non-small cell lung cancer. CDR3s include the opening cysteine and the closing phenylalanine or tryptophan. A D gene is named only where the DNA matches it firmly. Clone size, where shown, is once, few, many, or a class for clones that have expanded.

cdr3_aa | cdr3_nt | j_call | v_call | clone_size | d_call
CASSLKIAGGRETQYF | TGTGCCAGCAGCTTAAAGATAGCGGGGGGGCGGGAGACCCAGTACTTC | TRBJ2-5 | TRBV7-2 | few | TRBD2
CASSNSLIGDTQYF | TGTGCCAGCAGTAACTCTTTGATAGGTGATACGCAGTATTTT | TRBJ2-3 | TRBV2 | . | .
CASSPPHGGPGNYGYTF | TGTGCCAGCAGCCCCCCTCACGGCGGGCCAGGGAACTATGGCTACACCTTC | TRBJ1-2 | TRBV6-5 | . | .
CSALGGAHTDTQYF | TGCAGTGCTTTGGGGGGAGCACACACAGATACGCAGTATTTT | TRBJ2-3 | TRBV20-1 | few | .
CASSFRGGYEQYF | TGTGCCAGCAGCTTCCGCGGGGGCTACGAGCAGTACTTC | TRBJ2-7 | TRBV7-9 | many | TRBD2
CASSWTSGGAGEQYF | TGCGCCAGCAGTTGGACTAGCGGGGGGGCAGGTGAGCAGTACTTC | TRBJ2-7 | TRBV10-1 | many | TRBD2
CASSPWTTGYEQYF | TGTGCCAGCAGTCCGTGGACTACCGGCTACGAGCAGTACTTC | TRBJ2-7 | TRBV6-2/TRBV6-3 | . | .
CASSVGFEQYF | TGTGCCAGCAGTGTTGGGTTCGAGCAGTACTTC | TRBJ2-7 | TRBV2 | . | .
CASTASGVAEAFF | TGTGCCAGCACCGCTAGTGGGGTGGCTGAAGCTTTCTTT | TRBJ1-1 | TRBV12-3/TRBV12-4 | many | .
CSGTRDGETQYF | TGCAGTGGCACCCGGGACGGAGAGACCCAGTACTTC | TRBJ2-5 | TRBV20-1 | many | .
CASSLGLAVDTQYF | TGTGCCAGCAGCTTGGGCTTAGCGGTGGATACGCAGTATTTT | TRBJ2-3 | TRBV7-9 | many | .
CSAILAGGPKKTQYF | TGCAGTGCCATACTAGCGGGGGGGCCAAAGAAGACCCAGTACTTC | TRBJ2-5 | TRBV20-1 | few | TRBD2
CASSFREQGPYEQYF | TGTGCCAGCAGCTTTAGGGAACAGGGCCCCTACGAGCAGTACTTC | TRBJ2-7 | TRBV7-2 | few | .
CSARAFEGRNSPLHF | TGCAGTGCTAGAGCCTTTGAGGGACGGAATTCACCCCTCCACTTT | TRBJ1-6 | TRBV20-1 | many | .
CASARGSGLDF | TGTGCCAGCGCCAGGGGGTCGGGGCTGGACTTC | TRBJ2-7 | TRBV28 | few | TRBD1
CASMGARLDEKLFF | TGTGCCAGCATGGGGGCGAGATTGGATGAAAAACTGTTTTTT | TRBJ1-4 | TRBV2 | . | .
CASSPSGSETQYF | TGCGCCAGCAGCCCGAGCGGGTCGGAGACCCAGTACTTC | TRBJ2-5 | TRBV5-1 | few | .
CSARFASGNTIYF | TGCAGTGCTAGATTCGCCTCTGGAAACACCATATATTTT | TRBJ1-3 | TRBV20-1 | many | .
CSATDRQETQYF | TGCAGTGCCACCGACAGACAAGAGACCCAGTACTTC | TRBJ2-5 | TRBV20-1 | few | .
CSYRQGATNTEAFF | TGCAGCTACCGACAGGGGGCAACGAACACTGAAGCTTTCTTT | TRBJ1-1 | TRBV29-1 | many | TRBD1
CASSLGQGAKANEQFF | TGTGCCAGCAGCTTGGGGCAGGGGGCAAAGGCCAATGAGCAGTTCTTC | TRBJ2-1 | TRBV7-6 | few | TRBD1
CASSARQTSGNTIYF | TGTGCCAGCAGTGCCCGTCAGACTTCTGGAAACACCATATATTTT | TRBJ1-3 | TRBV6-5 | . | .
CASSFAGGKETQYF | TGTGCCAGCAGCTTTGCGGGGGGCAAAGAGACCCAGTACTTC | TRBJ2-5 | TRBV7-2 | many | TRBD2
CASSLATYEQYF | TGCGCCAGCAGCTTGGCGACCTACGAGCAGTACTTC | TRBJ2-7 | TRBV5-1 | many | .
CASSQEGLAGDTQYF | TGTGCCAGCAGCCAAGAAGGACTAGCGGGGGATACGCAGTATTTT | TRBJ2-3 | TRBV3-1 | few | TRBD2
CASRAVGGGIADTQYF | TGTGCCAGCAGAGCGGTGGGAGGGGGGATCGCGGATACGCAGTATTTT | TRBJ2-3 | TRBV6-6 | many | .
CASSPEGLNNEQFF | TGTGCCAGCAGCCCGGAGGGACTTAACAATGAGCAGTTCTTC | TRBJ2-1 | TRBV7-2 | many | .
CASSEPGLAGRDEQYF | TGTGCCAGCAGTGAACCGGGTCTTGCGGGTCGGGACGAGCAGTACTTC | TRBJ2-7 | TRBV2 | . | .
CATSRQAPVSQYF | TGTGCCACCAGTCGACAGGCTCCGGTGTCCCAGTACTTC | TRBJ2-5 | TRBV15 | many | .
CASSAQAANTGELFF | TGTGCCAGCAGCGCCCAGGCTGCGAACACCGGGGAGCTGTTTTTT | TRBJ2-2 | TRBV27 | . | .
CASSSRTGFTDTQYF | TGTGCCAGCAGCTCCCGGACAGGCTTCACAGATACGCAGTATTTT | TRBJ2-3 | TRBV11-2 | many | TRBD1
CASSVGQGYQPQHF | TGCGCCAGCAGCGTGGGACAGGGGTATCAGCCCCAGCATTTT | TRBJ1-5 | TRBV4-1 | . | TRBD1
CASSQGEDTQYF | TGTGCCAGCAGCCAAGGAGAGGATACGCAGTATTTT | TRBJ2-3 | TRBV3-1 | many | .
CASSPLGELFF | TGTGCCAGCAGCCCCCTCGGGGAGCTGTTTTTT | TRBJ2-2 | TRBV7-9 | few | .
CSARDLVTTLKNIQYF | TGCAGTGCTAGAGATCTCGTCACTACACTAAAAAACATTCAGTACTTC | TRBJ2-4 | TRBV20-1 | many | .
CATSASLEGTGANVLTF | TGTGCCACCAGTGCCTCCTTGGAGGGTACTGGGGCCAACGTCCTGACTTTC | TRBJ2-6 | TRBV24-1 | . | .
CASSLVVSYEQYF | TGTGCCAGCAGCTTGGTGGTCTCCTACGAGCAGTACTTC | TRBJ2-7 | TRBV5-6 | . | .
CAARGTGFYEQYF | TGTGCCGCACGAGGGACAGGGTTCTACGAGCAGTACTTC | TRBJ2-7 | TRBV28 | many | TRBD1
CSATRGPYEQYF | TGCAGTGCTACCAGGGGGCCCTACGAGCAGTACTTC | TRBJ2-7 | TRBV20-1 | few | TRBD1
CASSLVTNTEAFF | TGCGCCAGCAGCTTGGTGACGAACACTGAAGCTTTCTTT | TRBJ1-1 | TRBV5-1 | few | .
CASSPPTGTEQYF | TGTGCCAGCTCACCACCTACAGGGACCGAGCAGTACTTC | TRBJ2-7 | TRBV18 | many | .
CSARLWVITEAFF | TGCAGTGCAAGATTGTGGGTCATCACTGAAGCTTTCTTT | TRBJ1-1 | TRBV20-1 | few | .
CSVAGAGETQYF | TGCAGCGTTGCTGGGGCGGGGGAGACCCAGTACTTC | TRBJ2-5 | TRBV29-1 | many | .
CASSSQQMNPGNTIYF | TGTGCCAGCAGTTCCCAGCAAATGAATCCTGGAAACACCATATATTTT | TRBJ1-3 | TRBV6-5 | once | .
CASSQRLVPNIQYF | TGCGCCAGCAGCCAACGACTAGTACCCAACATTCAGTACTTC | TRBJ2-4 | TRBV4-3 | many | .
CSVGPTYSAGSSYTF | TGCAGCGTTGGTCCTACCTACAGCGCCGGTTCGAGCTACACCTTC | TRBJ1-2 | TRBV29-1 | many | .
CASSISAGGLAPLF | TGTGCCAGTAGTATATCAGCGGGGGGGCTGGCCCCCCTCTTC | TRBJ2-1 | TRBV19 | many | TRBD2
CASSLNQPQHF | TGTGCCAGCAGTTTAAATCAGCCCCAGCATTTT | TRBJ1-5 | TRBV28 | many | .
CSVAPLAGGLRTDTQYF | TGCAGCGTTGCACCACTGGCGGGGGGGCTGAGAACAGATACGCAGTATTTT | TRBJ2-3 | TRBV29-1 | many | TRBD2
CATGLAGGDTQYF | TGTGCCACCGGACTAGCGGGTGGGGATACGCAGTATTTT | TRBJ2-3 | TRBV10-3 | many | TRBD2
CASSDEWPSEEQYF | TGTGCCAGCAGTGATGAGTGGCCCTCTGAAGAGCAGTACTTC | TRBJ2-7 | TRBV6-1 | many | .
CASSRAPATNRETQYF | TGTGCCAGCAGCCGCGCCCCAGCGACGAATAGGGAGACCCAGTACTTC | TRBJ2-5 | TRBV7-3 | many | .
CATRMGQTNTGELFF | TGCGCCACCAGGATGGGGCAGACGAACACCGGGGAGCTGTTTTTT | TRBJ2-2 | TRBV5-1 | . | .
CSVSRDRKETQYF | TGCAGCGTCAGCCGGGACAGAAAAGAGACCCAGTACTTC | TRBJ2-5 | TRBV29-1 | many | TRBD1
CASSLRRDGYYEQYF | TGTGCCAGCAGTCTCAGGCGGGACGGGTACTACGAGCAGTACTTC | TRBJ2-7 | TRBV9 | . | .
CAWQVRYGYTF | TGTGCCTGGCAGGTCCGCTATGGCTACACCTTC | TRBJ1-2 | TRBV30 | many | .
CASSQAGAASGGIRNEQFF | TGCGCCAGCAGCCAGGCCGGGGCGGCTAGCGGGGGGATCCGGAATGAGCAGTTCTTC | TRBJ2-1 | TRBV4-1 | . | TRBD2
CASSLDRTGTHGYTF | TGTGCCAGCAGCTTAGACCGTACAGGGACTCATGGCTACACCTTC | TRBJ1-2 | TRBV7-9 | . | .
CASSPGTRLGDTQYF | TGTGCCAGCAGCCCGGGGACTAGGCTAGGAGATACGCAGTATTTT | TRBJ2-3 | TRBV11-2 | many | TRBD2
CASSQGVGEAFF | TGTGCCAGCAGCCAAGGGGTGGGAGAAGCTTTCTTT | TRBJ1-1 | TRBV3-1 | few | .